Listed below are T cell receptor beta chains from one sample, sequenced in a study of blood T cell repertoires in COVID-19. Produced via immunoSEQ multiplex PCR; TCRdb's table is partial and in-frame only. The sample carries some 200,000 clones, around nine tenths recorded once. Material for sequencing was peripheral blood. The receptors stem from a man aged 65 to 79 with acute or convalescent COVID-19. CDR3s leave out the opening cysteine and the closing phenylalanine or tryptophan. Not all rows give a size; the values are once, few, many and, for expanded clones, a class.

>TRBV6-6|.
ASSPLWGEGVAREQF
>TRBV6-5|.
ASSHPGQGSTPLH
>TRBV12-3/TRBV12-4|.
ASGSSTSTQY
>TRBV29-1|.
SVEGSSYEQY
>TRBV21-1|.
ASSSYMYEQY
>TRBV20-1|.
SASGTFGRDTEAF
>TRBV4-3|.
ASSQDEGGDTQY
>TRBV3-1/TRBV3-2|.
ASSQWTGFFGYT
>TRBV9|.
ASSVNSQNTEAF
>TRBV5-7|few
ASTIGNTIY
>TRBV4-1|.
ASSQPRAGGEKLF
>TRBV27|.
ASSLYLAGGLNTGELF
>TRBV4-1|.
ASSQGDRDGGYT
>TRBV28|.
ASSLETGGGKLF
>TRBV12-3/TRBV12-4|.
ASLKGAYGYT
>TRBV18|.
ASSPPGTGVGYEQY
>TRBV6-5|.
ASSYYESYEKLF
>TRBV24-1|.
ATSDPQGAYEKLF
>TRBV6-5|.
ASSSASGSSYEQY
>TRBV7-9|.
ASSKASLAGSSGANVLT
>TRBV5-1|.
ASSAGLAGGQETQY
>TRBV7-2|.
ASTQRLAGGYNEQF
>TRBV6-4|.
ASIECGRDQPQH
>TRBV7-2|once
ASSSLVMETQY
>TRBV9|.
ASSVSSGREETQY
>TRBV6-1|.
ASSAWSSGYQETQY
>TRBV9|.
ASSTGALRSYNSPLH
>TRBV7-6|.
ASSSPTGWVGAEQF
>TRBV18|.
ASSPDRSVNYGYT
>TRBV7-9|.
ASSFMGGTEAF
>TRBV27|.
ASSPFGQFNMNTEAF
>TRBV4-2|once
ASSQGRLAGLPSTDTQY
>TRBV2|.
ASSRDRGQPQH
>TRBV9|.
ASSVGAIGQENEKLF
>TRBV10-3|.
AIRDSNQPQH
>TRBV2|.
ASRRDSTNTEAF
>TRBV19|.
ASSPRGSYEQY
>TRBV7-2|.
ASRFPPAGVTFTGELF
>TRBV10-3|.
AISPRLATDTQY
>TRBV4-3|.
ASSHYLTGINEKLF
>TRBV2|.
ASSFSLGNTEAF
>TRBV14|once
ASNPLGEEAPLH
>TRBV24-1|.
ATSDLLQGGIYGYT
>TRBV7-6|.
ASSSSYHGLIGNTIY